The source of this T cell receptor beta chain is a study of CD8 T cells in ankylosing spondylitis listed by TCRdb under 2017. Study-wide context: The study set out to find disease-linked TCR variants by profiling T cell receptor beta repertoires in ankylosing spondylitis patients and healthy donors. The full study cohort comprised approximately 23 ankylosing spondylitis patients and approximately 100 healthy donors. Peripheral blood was sampled, and synovial fluid was additionally collected from ankylosing spondylitis patients. Broader findings and caveats from the paper: A TCR beta motif made up of several highly homologous amino acid variants appeared to be characteristic of blood from ankylosing spondylitis patients. Some motif variants had previously been reported in the synovial fluid and blood of reactive arthritis patients, which suggests shared mechanisms of disease initiation. The disease-linked clones showed a CD8+ phenotype and occurred at relatively low frequencies in peripheral blood. The disease-linked clones were reported to be significantly enriched in matched synovial fluid samples from ankylosing spondylitis patients.

Reads for this sample came from an Illumina HiSeq 2500. Quantitative 5'-RACE with molecular barcodes was the method used to prepare the TCR beta libraries. The original methods were these. Disease-linked TCR variants were identified with a new computational method built on a probabilistic model of VDJ rearrangement. In TCRdb, the public reads were trimmed at Q25 with fastp and aligned with MiXCR, with productive beta chains retained. Under each unique CDR3 protein, matching rows form one entry showing the most common genes and DNA. In this record, the V and J calls reflect TCRdb's handling and not the investigators' own analysis. The sample records hundreds of thousands of distinct CDR3 sequences, roughly 25% of which are singletons. The biggest ten clones account for 0.89% of the sample. On this clonotype: It has no known antigen specificity. No per-base quality is available; no much larger clone lies one base away.

V sheds 3 bases and J sheds 2 bases, leaving 14 bases between their ends. The cysteine opens and the phenylalanine closes a CDR3 of 15 amino acids. Only the CDR3 part of the read is kept: 45 bases, read in frame from the first base. Taken from the germline V gene (reference sequence), the CDR1 and CDR2 loops are MNHEY and SMNVEV. Sequenced sample: blood, either unsorted or a sorted T cell fraction (not recorded which). The source is a male donor with ankylosing spondylitis. Here the chain combines TRBV27 and TRBJ2-7, with a weak D call of TRBD1 (6 bases match). CDR3 sequence: CASSFLGTRTYEQYF. The sequenced DNA: TGTGCCAGCAGTTTCTTAGGGACACGAACCTACGAGCAGTACTTC.